These T cell receptor beta chains were read from a single sample in a study of glioma-infiltrating T cells after dendritic cell vaccination. The protocol was immunoSEQ multiplex PCR, while the TCRdb copy is restricted to in-frame clones and leaves out a portion. The data contain 93,000 or so clones, about four fifths of them seen just once; the ten biggest clones take up approximately 12%. The sample was blood, taken before dendritic cell vaccination. These receptors came from a human donor with glioblastoma. The CDR3 runs from the conserved cysteine through the conserved F or W. The order of the fields is V gene, D gene, clone size, J gene, CDR3 DNA, CDR3 protein. D genes are given only for firm matches. For some rows the clone size is stated as once, few or many, or as a class when expanded; others skip it.

>TRBV9|TRBD2|NA|TRBJ2-5
TGTGCCAGCAGCGTAGTTGCGGGGGGCCCCCCCCAAGCGGCCCAGTACTTC
CASSVVAGGPPQAAQYF
>TRBV7-2|TRBD1|NA|TRBJ2-5
TGTGCCAGCAGTCGACAGGGCTATCAAGAGACCCAGTACTTC
CASSRQGYQETQYF
>TRBV7-8|NA|once|TRBJ1-2
TGTGCCAGCAGCTTAAAAGCGGGTGGCGGGGGGGATGGCTACACCTTC
CASSLKAGGGGDGYTF
>TRBV30|NA|NA|TRBJ2-7
TGTGCCTTCTCCGGTACCAGGGAGCAGTACTTC
CAFSGTREQYF
>TRBV19|TRBD1|NA|TRBJ1-3
TGTGCCAGCCGGACACAGGGACAGGGGTCCGGAAACACCATATATTTT
CASRTQGQGSGNTIYF
>TRBV6-1|NA|NA|TRBJ2-5
TGTGCCAGCAGTGAAGCGCCTGAGGAGGAGACCCAGTACTTC
CASSEAPEEETQYF
>TRBV30|NA|NA|TRBJ2-7
TGTGCCTGGAGCGGGGGGCGATCCTACGAGCAGTACTTC
CAWSGGRSYEQYF
>TRBV10-3|NA|few|TRBJ1-4
TGTGCCATCAGTGCCCGGGACACTTCAACTAATGAAAAACTGTTTTTT
CAISARDTSTNEKLFF
>TRBV5-4|TRBD1|once|TRBJ2-3
TGTGCCAGCAGCTTGGCAGGCCAGGGGGCAGATACGCAGTATTTT
CASSLAGQGADTQYF
>TRBV10-3|NA|NA|TRBJ2-5
TGTGCCATCAGTGACTCATGGGATGCGGGGGCCTTCCAAGAGACCCAGTACTTC
CAISDSWDAGAFQETQYF
>TRBV4-2|NA|NA|TRBJ1-6
TGTGCCAGCAGCCAAGGGGGCCGGGATAATTCACCCCTCCACTTT
CASSQGGRDNSPLHF
>TRBV30|NA|once|TRBJ2-7
TGTGCCTGGAGTTTATCCAGGTACGAGCAGTACTTC
CAWSLSRYEQYF
>TRBV11-3|TRBD1|NA|TRBJ2-4
TGTGCCAGCAGCTCTAGACAGGGGGAAAACATTCAGTACTTC
CASSSRQGENIQYF
>TRBV5-6|NA|NA|TRBJ2-1
TGTGCCAGCAGCTTGCCCGGGGGCTACAATGAGCAGTTCTTC
CASSLPGGYNEQFF
>TRBV9|NA|NA|TRBJ2-7
TGTGCCAGCAGCGTAGTCTCTGGGCCTAACTACGAGCAGTACTTC
CASSVVSGPNYEQYF
>TRBV7-8|NA|NA|TRBJ1-1
TGTGCCAGCAGCCCCGGGGAAGAAGCTTTCTTT
CASSPGEEAFF
>TRBV27|NA|NA|TRBJ1-1
TGTGCCAGCAGTTTAGGCAGGGTCACTGAAGCTTTCTTT
CASSLGRVTEAFF
>TRBV10-1|TRBD1|medium-sized|TRBJ2-7
TGCGCCAGCAGCTCCCCGAGGGGGGACAGGGGTCGCGAGCAGTACTTC
CASSSPRGDRGREQYF
>TRBV5-1|TRBD2|NA|TRBJ2-5
TGCGCCAGCAGCTTGAGGCTAGCGGGGGGGCCAGGGGAGACCCAGTACTTC
CASSLRLAGGPGETQYF
>TRBV9|NA|NA|TRBJ1-4
TGTGCCAGCAGCGTAGGTCAGGCAGGGCTTTCTGAAAAACTGTTTTTT
CASSVGQAGLSEKLFF
>TRBV4-1|NA|NA|TRBJ1-2
TGCGCCAGCAGCCAAGAAGTACGGGGTCTGGATGGCTACACCTTC
CASSQEVRGLDGYTF
>TRBV28|TRBD1|NA|TRBJ1-1
TGTGCCAGCAGACCAGGGGGCAACACTGAAGCTTTCTTT
CASRPGGNTEAFF
>TRBV5-6|TRBD1|NA|TRBJ1-6
TGTGCCAGCAGCGGGTTGGACAGGGGTAGTAATTCACCCCTCCACTTT
CASSGLDRGSNSPLHF
>TRBV4-1|NA|NA|TRBJ2-3
TGCGCCAGCAGCCCTGTCCTAGGCCCCCGCACAGATACGCAGTATTTT
CASSPVLGPRTDTQYF
>TRBV28|TRBD1|NA|TRBJ2-7
TGTGCCAGCATTCCCGGGACAGCGACCTACGAGCAGTACTTC
CASIPGTATYEQYF
>TRBV5-1|NA|once|TRBJ1-6
TGCGCCAGCAGCCCGAACGCAGGGGAAAGGTCACCCCTCCACTTT
CASSPNAGERSPLHF
>TRBV25-1|NA|once|TRBJ2-7
TGTGCCAACGACGGACCGGAGGATGCGTACGAGCAGTACTTC
CANDGPEDAYEQYF
>TRBV27|TRBD1|NA|TRBJ1-3
TGTGCCAGCAGTGAACAGGGGTACACGGCAGGAAACACCATATATTTT
CASSEQGYTAGNTIYF
>TRBV27|NA|NA|TRBJ2-7
TGTGCCAGCGGGACAATTCAGAACGAGCAGTACTTC
CASGTIQNEQYF
>TRBV7-3|TRBD2|NA|TRBJ2-2
TGTGCCAGCAGCTTATTGCCGGCGGGGGGTAGGACCGGGGAGCTGTTTTTT
CASSLLPAGGRTGELFF
>TRBV27|TRBD1|NA|TRBJ2-7
TGTGCCAGCAGTGCTGGGACAGCCTACGAGCAGTACTTC
CASSAGTAYEQYF
>TRBV27|NA|NA|TRBJ1-5
TGTGCCAGCAGCACAGGATACGGCAATCAGCCCCAGCATTTT
CASSTGYGNQPQHF
>TRBV5-1|NA|NA|TRBJ2-5
TGCGCCAGCAGCTTGGATGGGGGGTCGCAAGAGACCCAGTACTTC
CASSLDGGSQETQYF
>TRBV27|TRBD1|NA|TRBJ1-3
TGTGCCAGCAGTTTACGGACAGGGGGCGGAAACACCATATATTTT
CASSLRTGGGNTIYF
>TRBV19|NA|few|TRBJ1-3
TGTGCCAGTAGTAGACAGGAACCTGTCTCTGGAAACACCATATATTTT
CASSRQEPVSGNTIYF
>TRBV6-1|TRBD2|NA|TRBJ2-5
TGTGCCATTGAACGGGGGGGCTGGCAAGAGACCCAGTACTTC
CAIERGGWQETQYF
>TRBV5-1|TRBD1|NA|TRBJ2-5
TGCGCCAGCAGCCCGGACAGGGGGCTTTCAGAGACCCAGTACTTC
CASSPDRGLSETQYF
>TRBV10-3|TRBD1|NA|TRBJ2-3
TGTGCCATCACCCCACGGACAGGGGGCGCGGATACGCAGTATTTT
CAITPRTGGADTQYF
>TRBV6-1|NA|NA|TRBJ2-1
TGTGCCAGCAGTAACGACATTCTACCCTACAATGAGCAGTTCTTC
CASSNDILPYNEQFF
>TRBV2|TRBD2|NA|TRBJ2-3
TGTGCCAGCACCCACTTGACTAGCGCAACGTCTGATACGCAGTATTTT
CASTHLTSATSDTQYF
>TRBV30|TRBD1|NA|TRBJ2-1
TGTGCCTTGGGGACAGGGTACAATGAGCAGTTCTTC
CALGTGYNEQFF
>TRBV18|NA|few|TRBJ1-1
TGTGCCAGCTCACCACCGGGCAGGAACACTGAAGCTTTCTTT
CASSPPGRNTEAFF
>TRBV30|TRBD2|NA|TRBJ2-5
TGTGCCTGGAATAAGCGGGGGGAACCCCAAGAGACCCAGTACTTC
CAWNKRGEPQETQYF
>TRBV7-9|TRBD1|NA|TRBJ1-2
TGTGCCAGCAGCTTAGGAGGACAGGGGACCTATGGCTACACCTTC
CASSLGGQGTYGYTF
>TRBV18|TRBD1|NA|TRBJ2-1
TGTGCCAGCTCACCCACAGGGGGCGCGGTCAATGAGCAGTTCTTC
CASSPTGGAVNEQFF
>TRBV10-3|NA|NA|TRBJ1-1
TGTGCCATCAGTGAGCTGGGGGCTTGGTACACTGAAGCTTTCTTT
CAISELGAWYTEAFF
>TRBV14|TRBD2|NA|TRBJ2-3
TGTGCCAGCAGCCACAAGACTAGCGGGGGCACAGATACGCAGTATTTT
CASSHKTSGGTDTQYF
>TRBV6-5|TRBD1|NA|TRBJ1-1
TGTGCCAGCAGTGTAGACAGGGACACTGAAGCTTTCTTT
CASSVDRDTEAFF
>TRBV29-1|NA|NA|TRBJ1-5
TGCAGCGTGATGGACAGCCACAATCAGCCCCAGCATTTT
CSVMDSHNQPQHF
>TRBV5-8|NA|NA|TRBJ1-2
TGTGCCAGCAGCTTGACAGGGTCCGGCGGCTACACCTTC
CASSLTGSGGYTF
>TRBV5-1|NA|NA|TRBJ1-1
TGCGCCAGCAGCTTGGAGGGTACGGGATCCCCCGAAGCTTTCTTT
CASSLEGTGSPEAFF
>TRBV7-9|NA|few|TRBJ1-6
TGTGCCAGCAGCCTAGGAACATTTCGTACAGGGTTTAGATCACCCCTCCACTTT
CASSLGTFRTGFRSPLHF
>TRBV6-1|NA|NA|TRBJ1-2
TGTGCCAGCAGTTATCCATCGCAGGGTGGTGGCTACACCTTC
CASSYPSQGGGYTF
>TRBV25-1|NA|few|TRBJ1-1
TGTGCCAGCAGTGATAGGACAGAGAACACTGAAGCTTTCTTT
CASSDRTENTEAFF